This entry is about one T cell receptor (beta chain). The study drew donors from healthy Caucasian individuals in Russia aged roughly 6 to 90. Alongside a J-beta primer mix, a sample-barcoded 5' primer served in a second PCR lasting about 6 to 11 cycles. TCRdb used MiXCR to reprocess the 5' RACE reads, holding one entry per CDR3 protein. The data hold hundreds of thousands of distinct CDR3 sequences, with 53% observed a single time. This sample is drawn from a study of blood T cells in healthy people across ages. The clonotype was recovered from a man older than 75 in good health. The sequenced material came from blood.

CDR3 sequence: CASGPTRAYEQYF. The CDR3 bases are TGTGCCAGCGGACCGACACGAGCCTACGAGCAGTACTTC. The chain employs TRBV11-1 and TRBJ2-7; D unclear. CDR3 size: 13 residues. Germline V gene lookup returns CDR1 SGHAT and CDR2 FQDESV (reference sequence). The V end was cut by 8 bases, the J end by 2 bases, with 13 bases between. Together with reference TRBV11-1 and TRBJ2-7, the CDR3 gives the full variable domain: EAEVAQSPRYKITEKSQAVAFWCDPISGHATLYWYRQILGQGPELLVQFQDESVVDDSQLPKDRFSAERLKGVDSTLKIQPAELGDSAMYLCASGPTRAYEQYFGPGTRLTVT.